Shown below are 5 T cell receptor beta chains from a single sample sequenced in a study of blood T cell repertoires in COVID-19. Using immunoSEQ multiplex PCR, the repertoire was profiled, and TCRdb retains in-frame clones only, with some absent. The sample consists of roughly 150,000 clones, 80% to 90% of them appearing once. Sequencing input: peripheral blood. All receptors derive from a woman aged 50 to 60 in a cohort sampled during active or convalescent COVID-19.

The J gene is TRBJ1-5, the V gene TRBV19; D perhaps matches TRBD1 (6 bases). Germline V gene sequence: CDR1 LNHDA, CDR2 SQIVND (reference sequence). Trimming shortened V by 4 bases and J by 1 base, and 8 bases separated the two germline ends. The CDR3 is made up of 14 amino acids. DNA for the CDR3: TGTGCCAGTAGTAGAGGACAGAGCAATCAGCCCCAGCATTTT. Translating it yields CASSRGQSNQPQHF.

The chain couples TRBV18 to TRBJ2-7; no definite D call. This CDR3 comprises 13 residues. The germline gives CDR1 KGHSH, CDR2 LQKENI. With 2 bases removed from V and 0 bases from J, the gap between germline ends came to 5 bases. CDR3 sequence reads: CASSPAASYEQYF. The DNA for the CDR3 is TGTGCCAGCTCACCAGCGGCCTCCTACGAGCAGTACTTC.

This chain uses TRBV11-2 with TRBJ1-1; possibly TRBD1 for D (5 bases). The CDR3 is 13 residues long. CDR1 is SGHAT, CDR2 FQNNGV, per germline. Trimming removed 6 bases at V and 0 bases at J, with 8 bases between. The CDR3 region has the DNA TGTGCCAGCAGAGGGGCGATGAACACTGAAGCTTTCTTT. Translated, it gives CASRGAMNTEAFF.

The CDR3, as DNA: TGTGCCAGCTCACAACAGGGCCAAGAGACCCAGTACTTC. This translates into CASSQQGQETQYF. V is TRBV18 and J is TRBJ2-5, with TRBD1 as a possible D gene (6 bases). V lost 4 bases and J 1 base, leaving 7 bases between the germline ends. Germline CDR1 is KGHSH and CDR2 is LQKENI. This CDR3 has 13 amino acids.

V and J are TRBV15 and TRBJ2-7, with 10 bases that match TRBD2. V lost 1 base, J lost 7 bases, and 7 bases stayed unmatched. The CDR3 length is 15 residues. Per the germline V gene, CDR1 is LNHNV and CDR2 is YYDKDF (reference sequence). CDR3 residues: CATSRGGAGGPEQYF. CDR3 sequence (DNA): TGTGCCACCAGCAGAGGAGGAGCGGGGGGGCCTGAGCAGTACTTC.